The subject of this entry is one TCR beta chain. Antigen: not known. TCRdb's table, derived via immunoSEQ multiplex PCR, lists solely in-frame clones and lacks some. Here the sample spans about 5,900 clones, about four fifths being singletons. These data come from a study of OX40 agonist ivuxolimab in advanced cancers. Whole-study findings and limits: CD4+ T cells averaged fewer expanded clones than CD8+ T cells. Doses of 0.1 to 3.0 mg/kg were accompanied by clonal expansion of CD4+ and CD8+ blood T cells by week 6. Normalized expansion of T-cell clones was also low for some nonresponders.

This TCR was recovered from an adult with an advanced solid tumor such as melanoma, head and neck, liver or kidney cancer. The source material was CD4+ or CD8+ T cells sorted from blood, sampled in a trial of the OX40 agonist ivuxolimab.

The CDR3 spells CSVEVPQRRPGTQYF. In nucleotides, the CDR3 is TGCAGCGTTGAAGTCCCACAGCGCCGGCCAGGTACGCAGTATTTT. The chain has TRBV29-1 and TRBJ2-3, with unresolved D. V gave up 1 base and J gave up 8 bases, with 19 bases separating them. The CDR3 sequence is 15 residues long. Germline CDR1 SQVTM, CDR2 ANQGSEA.